Sequencing of this T cell receptor (beta chain) was carried out in a study of CD8 T cells in Susac syndrome. When the RNA was reverse transcribed, random hexamers were used with an input of 0.5 to 1 ug. It was immunoSEQ multiplex PCR that amplified TCR beta CDR3 across 54 Vbeta and 13 Jbeta. TCRdb itself ran the immunoSEQ multiplex PCR reads through MiXCR, one entry per CDR3 protein. The table includes about 180,000 distinct CDR3 sequences, roughly 95% detected once. Blood CD8+ and CD4+ T cells underwent high-throughput TCR beta sequencing. Bulk CD8+ and CD4+ cells came from magnetic negative isolation; CD8+ TEMRA by FACS. Trimming took 4 bases from V and 5 from J, leaving 15 bases between them. This CDR3 contains 15 residues. Germline V lookup: CDR1 SGHVS, CDR2 FQNEAQ.

The sample comprised CD8+ T cells from PBMCs. The V call is TRBV7-8, the J call TRBJ2-1, with D unclear. This receptor was identified in a human donor with multiple sclerosis. This CDR3 reads CASSYRIGDNNEQFF. The CDR3 coding sequence is TGTGCCAGCAGCTACCGAATAGGAGACAACAATGAGCAGTTCTTC.